This is a list of T cell receptor beta chains from one sample in a study of CD8+CD57+ T cells in acquired aplastic anemia. TCRdb ran MiXCR on the reads and lists one entry per CDR3 protein. The profile shows about 160,000 distinct CDR3 sequences, roughly 45% of them singletons. The sample comprised sorted CD4+, CD8+, or CD8+CD57+ T cells (not recorded which) from PBMCs. Receptor source: a human donor in good health. Each CDR3 is given with its conserved first and last residue. A D gene is named only where the DNA matches it firmly. Some rows have no size entry. The others give once, few or many, or a class for an expanded clone.

D gene,J gene,clone size,V gene,CDR3 protein,CDR3 DNA
TRBD2,TRBJ2-1,many,TRBV7-2,CASSSTSGNYEQFF,TGTGCCAGCAGCTCAACTAGCGGGAATTATGAGCAGTTCTTC
TRBD2,TRBJ2-1,many,TRBV20-1,CSALPGTSGSNEQFF,TGCAGTGCGTTACCGGGGACTAGCGGGAGTAATGAGCAGTTCTTC
TRBD1,TRBJ1-4,many,TRBV9,CASSASGQINEKLFF,TGTGCCAGCAGCGCGTCGGGACAGATTAATGAAAAACTGTTTTTT
-,TRBJ1-1,-,TRBV3-1,CASSQTGRGEEAFF,TGTGCCAGCAGCCAAACTGGGCGGGGGGAAGAAGCTTTCTTT
-,TRBJ2-5,-,TRBV20-1,CSARNGTQYF,TGCAGTGCTAGAAACGGGACCCAGTACTTC
TRBD1,TRBJ1-1,-,TRBV7-9,CASSPTGGPNTEAFF,TGTGCCAGCAGCCCGACAGGGGGCCCGAACACTGAAGCTTTCTTT
TRBD1,TRBJ2-1,many,TRBV20-1,CSARTGDAHGEQFF,TGCAGTGCTCGCACAGGGGATGCCCATGGTGAGCAGTTCTTC
-,TRBJ2-2,many,TRBV11-2,CASTKTTGELFF,TGTGCCAGCACCAAGACTACCGGGGAGCTGTTTTTT
TRBD1,TRBJ2-7,many,TRBV13,CASSWTGKFSLEQYF,TGTGCCAGCAGCTGGACAGGGAAATTCTCCCTCGAGCAGTACTTC
TRBD2,TRBJ2-5,many,TRBV7-8,CASSLLVAGQETQYF,TGTGCCAGCAGCTTATTGGTAGCGGGGCAAGAGACCCAGTACTTC
TRBD1,TRBJ1-2,-,TRBV15,CATSSDRVYGYTF,TGTGCCACCAGCAGCGACAGGGTTTATGGCTACACCTTC
-,TRBJ1-1,once,TRBV5-5,CASSLVSGWSTEAFF,TGTGCCAGCAGCTTGGTATCGGGATGGAGCACTGAAGCTTTCTTT
-,TRBJ2-3,-,TRBV4-3,CASSQDGTDTQYF,TGCGCCAGCAGCCAAGATGGGACAGATACGCAGTATTTT
TRBD1,TRBJ2-3,-,TRBV20-1,CSAMGQSSTDTQYF,TGCAGTGCCATGGGACAGTCTAGCACAGATACGCAGTATTTT
-,TRBJ2-7,-,TRBV6-2/TRBV6-3,CASSFLEVRLGAYGQYF,TGTGCCAGCAGTTTCTTGGAAGTGAGACTTGGGGCCTACGGGCAGTACTTC
-,TRBJ2-6,few,TRBV28,CASSWAGAGANVLTF,TGTGCCAGCAGTTGGGCCGGAGCTGGGGCCAACGTCCTGACTTTC
-,TRBJ2-7,few,TRBV30,CALEGGGQHTYEQYF,TGTGCCCTGGAGGGTGGGGGACAGCACACCTACGAGCAGTACTTC
TRBD1,TRBJ2-7,-,TRBV7-2,CASGLDTGGYEQYF,TGTGCCAGCGGCTTAGATACAGGGGGCTACGAGCAGTACTTC
-,TRBJ2-7,many,TRBV5-6,CASSLLEGLPYEQYF,TGTGCCAGCAGCTTATTGGAGGGGCTCCCCTACGAGCAGTACTTC
-,TRBJ2-7,-,TRBV29-1,CSVVPGATYEQYF,TGCAGCGTTGTACCCGGAGCAACCTACGAGCAGTACTTC
-,TRBJ2-2,many,TRBV19,CASSIAGSGDAGELFF,TGTGCCAGTAGTATAGCCGGCAGCGGAGACGCCGGGGAGCTGTTTTTT
-,TRBJ2-5,many,TRBV3-1,CASSHGQRLQETQYF,TGTGCCAGCAGCCACGGACAGAGGCTCCAAGAGACCCAGTACTTC
TRBD1,TRBJ1-5,-,TRBV28,CASSHGQGRSQPQHF,TGTGCCAGCAGCCATGGACAGGGCCGCAGTCAGCCCCAGCATTTT
TRBD1,TRBJ2-5,once,TRBV5-6,CASSLGTGDLRRETQYF,TGTGCCAGCAGCCTGGGGACAGGAGATCTGAGGAGGGAGACCCAGTACTTC
-,TRBJ2-7,-,TRBV7-2,CASSLAGIKAYEQYF,TGTGCCAGCAGCTTAGCGGGAATTAAGGCCTACGAGCAGTACTTC
-,TRBJ1-1,few,TRBV11-2,CASSSTTANTEAFF,TGTGCCAGCAGCTCGACGACAGCGAACACTGAAGCTTTCTTT
-,TRBJ1-1,many,TRBV7-2,CASSLALGIEAFF,TGTGCCAGCAGCTTAGCCCTCGGTATTGAAGCTTTCTTT
TRBD1,TRBJ2-2,many,TRBV19,CASSINRGDTGELFF,TGTGCCAGTAGTATAAACAGGGGAGACACCGGGGAGCTGTTTTTT
TRBD1,TRBJ1-4,many,TRBV2,CASSRDSINEKLFF,TGTGCCAGCAGTCGGGACAGCATTAATGAAAAACTGTTTTTT
-,TRBJ1-5,few,TRBV5-4,CASSLGPGPFEWGYSNQPQHF,TGTGCCAGCAGCTTGGGTCCAGGCCCCTTTGAGTGGGGTTATAGCAATCAGCCCCAGCATTTT
TRBD1,TRBJ1-5,-,TRBV25-1,CASKGQGGNQPQHF,TGTGCCAGCAAGGGACAGGGGGGCAATCAGCCCCAGCATTTT
-,TRBJ1-1,-,TRBV29-1,CSVGEGSNTEAFF,TGCAGCGTAGGAGAGGGGTCGAACACTGAAGCTTTCTTT
-,TRBJ2-7,-,TRBV7-2,CASSLGGSGDEQYF,TGTGCCAGCAGCTTAGGCGGTTCGGGGGACGAGCAGTACTTC
-,TRBJ2-7,-,TRBV29-1,CSVGTDPEQYF,TGCAGCGTTGGAACAGACCCGGAGCAGTACTTC
-,TRBJ2-2,-,TRBV27,CASSLSIGELFF,TGTGCCAGCAGTTTATCGATCGGGGAGCTGTTTTTT
-,TRBJ2-7,-,TRBV7-9,CASSLNTYEQYF,TGTGCCAGCAGCCTAAATACCTACGAGCAGTACTTC
-,TRBJ1-1,many,TRBV6-1,CASRGTLANTEAFF,TGTGCCAGCAGGGGAACCTTAGCGAACACTGAAGCTTTCTTT
-,TRBJ2-5,many,TRBV5-8,CASSRSGTIQETQYF,TGTGCCAGCAGCCGCTCCGGGACAATACAAGAGACCCAGTACTTC
TRBD1,TRBJ2-3,few,TRBV6-1,CASSADRDRATDTQYF,TGTGCCAGCAGTGCTGACCGGGACAGGGCAACAGATACGCAGTATTTT
TRBD1,TRBJ2-2,-,TRBV11-3,CASGTRDRDTGELFF,TGTGCCAGCGGCACCAGGGACAGAGACACCGGGGAGCTGTTTTTT